This T cell receptor (beta chain) was recorded in a study of blood T cell repertoires in COVID-19. Study-wide background: Both acute and convalescent COVID-19 samples were obtained from the United States, Italy and Spain. T cells, B-cell-depleted T cells, or PBMCs supplied cDNA or gDNA.

The CDR3 contains 13 residues. V shed 0 bases and J shed 4 bases, with 8 bases lying between them. Germline CDR1 reads SGHRS; CDR2 reads YFSETQ. Per the original methods: Estimates of nucleated cell counts were drawn from the amplification of reference gene primers. Method: immunoSEQ multiplex PCR; TCRdb's copy keeps in-frame clones and lacks some. V, J and clone size are those of that table, while D and trimming were read from the DNA. In the table there are about 81,000 clones, roughly 82% of which are singletons. This sequence was found in a human donor in a cohort sampled during active COVID-19. The gene calls are TRBV5-1 and TRBJ2-7; D is unresolved. Sequenced sample: peripheral blood. CDR3 region: CASSLGQSYEQYF. In DNA, the CDR3 is TGCGCCAGCAGCTTGGGTCAGTCATACGAGCAGTACTTC.